This TCR beta chain comes out of a study of blood T cell repertoires in COVID-19. The wider study: The United States, Italy and Spain provided the acute and convalescent COVID-19 samples. The analysed material was cDNA or gDNA that came from T cells, B-cell-depleted T cells, or PBMCs.

Living in about two dozen US areas, the participants were between 18 and 89 years of age. The method was immunoSEQ multiplex PCR; TCRdb's version includes in-frame clones alone and lacks a portion of them. The table lists 130,000 to 150,000 clones, roughly 90% of them singletons. The germline V gene has CDR1 LGHDT and CDR2 YNNKEL (reference sequence). There are 16 residues in the CDR3. With 1 base clipped from V and 6 bases from J, the junction kept 8 bases outside the gene matches. The material sequenced was PBMCs or T cells enriched from blood (not recorded which). This receptor was obtained from a woman aged 25 to 45 with acute COVID-19. The rearrangement uses TRBV3-1 (or the pseudogene TRBV3-2) and TRBJ2-1; 8 bases are a match to TRBD2. Written as DNA, the CDR3 is TGTGCCAGCAGCCAAGGTCTCAGCGGGAGCGTCAATGAGCAGTTCTTC. As protein: CASSQGLSGSVNEQFF.